In its sample, the clone carrying this T cell receptor beta chain was seen once. Its target is not known. These data are taken from a study of breast tumors, draining lymph nodes, adjacent tissues. Regarding the study as a whole: Luminal-like breast cancer showed significantly higher tumor–nontumor repertoire similarity than basal-like. Compared with lymph nodes, tumors were less diverse; compared with nontumor tissue, more. Data only fit, rather than demonstrated, lymph node origin of most tumor T cells. Most tumor T cells seemingly derive from lymph node, then expand in tumor.

Axillary draining lymph nodes of breast cancer patients supplied the node samples. CDR3 length: 20 amino acids. V lost 5 bases to trimming and J lost 9 bases; unmatched junction nucleotides: 26. CDR1 and CDR2 from the germline V gene are SEHNR and FQNEAQ (reference sequence). Via MiXCR, TCRdb re-called the multiplex PCR reads, giving one row per CDR3 protein. The sample yields tens of thousands of distinct CDR3 sequences, 25% to 35% seen once. The genes are TRBV7-9 and TRBJ2-1, with TRBD2 matching 9 bases. This receptor was identified in a female donor with breast cancer. Some clones in this sample may be carry-over from other donors' samples. Sequencing was done on a sample of axillary lymph node tissue. The CDR3 sequence: CASSLRLRSAAGTSRFEQFF. Written as DNA, the CDR3 is TGTGCCAGCAGCCTACGACTTCGCAGTGCGGCCGGGACTAGCCGATTTGAGCAGTTCTTC.